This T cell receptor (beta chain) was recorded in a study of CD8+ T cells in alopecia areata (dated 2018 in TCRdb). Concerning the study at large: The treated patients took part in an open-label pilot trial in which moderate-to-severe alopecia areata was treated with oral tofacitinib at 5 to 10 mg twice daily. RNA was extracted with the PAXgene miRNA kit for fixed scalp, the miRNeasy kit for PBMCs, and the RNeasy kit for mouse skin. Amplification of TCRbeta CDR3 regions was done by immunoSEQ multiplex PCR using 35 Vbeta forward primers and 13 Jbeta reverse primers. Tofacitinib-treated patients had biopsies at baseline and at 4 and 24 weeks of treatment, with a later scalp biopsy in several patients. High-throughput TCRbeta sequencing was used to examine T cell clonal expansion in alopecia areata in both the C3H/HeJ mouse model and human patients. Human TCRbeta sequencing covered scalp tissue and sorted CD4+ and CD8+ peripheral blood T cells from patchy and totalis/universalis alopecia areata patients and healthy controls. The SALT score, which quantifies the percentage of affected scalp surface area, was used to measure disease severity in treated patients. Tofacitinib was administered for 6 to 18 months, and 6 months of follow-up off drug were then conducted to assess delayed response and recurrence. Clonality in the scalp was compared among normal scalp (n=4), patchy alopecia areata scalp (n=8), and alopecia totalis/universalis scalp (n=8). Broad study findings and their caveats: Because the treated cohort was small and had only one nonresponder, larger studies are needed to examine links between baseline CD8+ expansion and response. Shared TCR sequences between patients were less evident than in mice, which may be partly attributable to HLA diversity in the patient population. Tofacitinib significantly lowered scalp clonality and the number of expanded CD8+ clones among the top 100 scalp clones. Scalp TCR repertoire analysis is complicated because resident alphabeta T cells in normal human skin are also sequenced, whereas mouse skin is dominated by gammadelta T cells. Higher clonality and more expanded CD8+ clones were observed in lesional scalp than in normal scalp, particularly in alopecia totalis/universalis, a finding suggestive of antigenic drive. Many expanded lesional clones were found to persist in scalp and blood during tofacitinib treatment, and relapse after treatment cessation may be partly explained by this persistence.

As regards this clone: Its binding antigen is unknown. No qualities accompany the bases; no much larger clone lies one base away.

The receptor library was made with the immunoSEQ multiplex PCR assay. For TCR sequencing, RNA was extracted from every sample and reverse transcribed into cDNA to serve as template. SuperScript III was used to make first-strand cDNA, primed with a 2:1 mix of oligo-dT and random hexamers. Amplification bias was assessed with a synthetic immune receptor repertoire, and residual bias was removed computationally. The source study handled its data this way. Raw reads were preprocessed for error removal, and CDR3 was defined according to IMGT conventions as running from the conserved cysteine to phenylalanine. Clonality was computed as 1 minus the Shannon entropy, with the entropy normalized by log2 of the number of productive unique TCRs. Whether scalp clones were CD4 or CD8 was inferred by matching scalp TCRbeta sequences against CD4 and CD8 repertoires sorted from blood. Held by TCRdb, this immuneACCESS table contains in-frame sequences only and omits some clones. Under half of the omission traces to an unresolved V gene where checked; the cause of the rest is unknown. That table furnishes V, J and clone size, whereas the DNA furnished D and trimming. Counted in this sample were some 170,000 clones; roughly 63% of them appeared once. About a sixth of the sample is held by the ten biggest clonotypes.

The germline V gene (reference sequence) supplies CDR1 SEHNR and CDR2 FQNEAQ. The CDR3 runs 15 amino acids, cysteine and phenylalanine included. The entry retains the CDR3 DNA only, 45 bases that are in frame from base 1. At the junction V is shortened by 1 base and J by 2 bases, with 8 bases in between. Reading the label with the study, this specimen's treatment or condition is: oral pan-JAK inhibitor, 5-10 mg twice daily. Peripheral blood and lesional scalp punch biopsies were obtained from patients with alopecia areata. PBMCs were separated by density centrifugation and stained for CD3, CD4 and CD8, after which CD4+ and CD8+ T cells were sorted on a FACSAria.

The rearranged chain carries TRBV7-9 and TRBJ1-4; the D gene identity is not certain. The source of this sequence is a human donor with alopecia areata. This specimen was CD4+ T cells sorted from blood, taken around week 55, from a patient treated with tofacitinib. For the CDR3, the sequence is CASSLGRATNEKLFF. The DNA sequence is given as TGTGCCAGCAGCTTAGGTAGAGCGACTAATGAAAAACTGTTTTTT.